This TCR beta chain was identified in a study of Graves' ophthalmopathy and Graves' hyperthyroidism. Amplified material comprised TCR beta CDR3 regions derived from RNA transcripts. A first-round RT-PCR used HTBI primers, followed by a second-round multiplex PCR. TCRdb processed the multiplex PCR reads anew with MiXCR; each CDR3 protein has one entry. Among 400,000 or so distinct CDR3 sequences listed, just over 15% were seen once. This clonotype was seen at least ten times. The CDR3 has 16 amino acids. The ends lost 2 bases at V and 1 base at J; junction bases unmatched: 8. In germline, CDR1 is SGHTS, CDR2 YDEGEE.

This TCR was sampled from a woman between 18 and 30 years old with stable Graves' hyperthyroidism. The V and J genes are TRBV5-8 and TRBJ2-5, with 7 bases fitting TRBD2. The sequenced material came from peripheral blood. The CDR3 is CASSLFGRGSQETQYF. In DNA, the CDR3 is TGTGCCAGCAGCTTATTTGGGCGGGGGAGCCAAGAGACCCAGTACTTC.